A single sample is the source of the 8 T cell receptor beta chains below, sequenced in a study of blood T cell repertoires in COVID-19. TCRdb keeps only in-frame clones here, not all; method: immunoSEQ multiplex PCR. This table holds hundreds of thousands of clones, 75% to 90% found once. The sequencing input was PBMCs or T cells enriched from blood (not recorded which). The source is a man aged 25 to 40 who had recovered from COVID-19.

V usage is TRBV9 and J usage is TRBJ1-5, with 8 bases fitting TRBD1. The junction had 2 bases not matched to a gene; V was cut back by 3 bases and J by 0 bases. The CDR3 contains 15 residues. From germline, CDR1 is SGDLS and CDR2 YYNGEE. CDR3 DNA sequence: TGTGCCAGCAGCGCGCAGGGGGCTAGCAATCAGCCCCAGCATTTT. Translating it yields CASSAQGASNQPQHF. Together with reference TRBV9 and TRBJ1-5, the CDR3 gives the full variable domain: DSGVTQTPKHLITATGQRVTLRCSPRSGDLSVYWYQQSLDQGLQFLIQYYNGEERAKGNILERFSAQQFPDLHSELNLSSLELGDSALYFCASSAQGASNQPQHFGDGTRLSIL.

The gene calls are TRBV19 and TRBJ1-5; TRBD1 aligns across 7 bases. The CDR3 consists of 15 residues. With 6 bases clipped from V and 0 bases from J, the junction kept 5 bases outside the gene matches. CDR1 and CDR2 (germline): LNHDA, SQIVND (reference sequence). The CDR3 DNA reads TGTGCCAGTAGCACACAGGGGAATAGCAATCAGCCCCAGCATTTT. This encodes CASSTQGNSNQPQHF.

The rearrangement joins TRBV28 to TRBJ1-2; D may be TRBD1 (6 bases). Germline V gives CDR1 MDHEN, CDR2 SYDVKM. V dropped 8 bases and J dropped 4 bases, with 14 bases sitting between them. The CDR3 sequence is 13 residues long. CDR3 DNA sequence: TGTGCCAGCGGCTACAGGGAGATCTATGGCTACACCTTC. Protein product: CASGYREIYGYTF.

This clone has only one observation. V is TRBV2 and J is TRBJ2-4; D unclear. V lost 4 bases to trimming and J lost 5 bases, with 6 bases between them. The CDR3 loop spans 12 amino acids. Germline V gene lookup returns CDR1 SNHLY and CDR2 FYNNEI. CDR3 nucleotide sequence: TGTGCCAGCAGTGTCACAGAAAACATTCAGTACTTC. It yields the protein CASSVTENIQYF.

This chain uses TRBV28 with TRBJ1-2; TRBD1 is a possible D gene (6 bases). The CDR3 spans 12 residues. Trimming left V 11 bases short and J 4 bases short, with 14 bases between. Germline CDR1 is MDHEN and CDR2 is SYDVKM. CDR3 coding DNA: TGTGCCGCCTCACTCAGGGGCTATGGCTACACCTTC. Translation gives CAASLRGYGYTF.

J is TRBJ1-5 and V is TRBV7-2, with 7 bases lining up with TRBD1. Germline CDR1 reads SGHTA; CDR2 reads FQGNSA. CDR3 size: 15 residues. The V gene end was trimmed by 1 base and the J gene end by 10 bases; junction bases not matched to a gene: 10. CDR3 nucleotides: TGTGCCAGCAGCTTAGGCAGGGGGATGATCAACCCCCAGCATTTT. It yields the protein CASSLGRGMINPQHF.

The chain joins TRBV4-1 to TRBJ1-2; D is unclear. V was clipped by 0 bases and J by 4 bases, with 15 bases between them. The CDR3 has 16 residues. Looked up from germline, CDR1 is MGHRA and CDR2 is YSYEKL. DNA of the CDR3: TGCGCCAGCAGCCAAGAACTCCCCCGGGAGGGCTATGGCTACACCTTC. Its translation is CASSQELPREGYGYTF.

This chain connects TRBV6-1 to TRBJ2-4, with 9 bases lining up with TRBD1. Trimming cost V 2 bases and J 2 bases; bases outside gene matches: 28. This CDR3 is 24 amino acids long. CDR1 MNHNS and CDR2 SASEGT come from the germline V gene. This CDR3 is CASSEIAWSVTLWGQGESKNIQYF. DNA for the CDR3: TGTGCCAGCAGTGAAATAGCCTGGTCTGTAACATTGTGGGGACAGGGTGAATCCAAAAACATTCAGTACTTC.